This entry lists 15 T cell receptor beta chains sequenced from one sample in a study of T cells after yellow fever vaccination. TCRdb re-called the 5' RACE reads with MiXCR, one entry per CDR3 protein. The table has fewer than 350,000 distinct CDR3 sequences, over 8% seen once. The sample was PBMCs, taken on the day of the first yellow fever vaccination. These receptors all stem from a man between 18 and 29 years old who received the YFV17D yellow fever vaccine.

The genes are TRBV11-1 and TRBJ2-7; 10 bases agree with TRBD2. Losses at the gene ends were 3 bases for V and 1 base for J; bases not matched to a gene: 3. This CDR3 has 15 residues. Per germline, CDR1 SGHAT and CDR2 FQDESV (reference sequence). The CDR3, as DNA: TGTGCCAGCAGCTTTGTAGCGGGGGGATCCTACGAGCAGTACTTC. Its protein is CASSFVAGGSYEQYF.

This clonotype occurred a few times. The chain couples TRBV11-2 to TRBJ2-1; weak D call: TRBD2 (6 bases). This CDR3 is 15 amino acids long. Trimming removed 1 base at V and 7 bases at J, with 14 bases between. CDR1 SGHAT and CDR2 FQNNGV come from the germline V gene. The CDR3 DNA is TGTGCCAGCAGCTTAGGGAGGGTCTTAGGGAATGAGCAGTTCTTC. Its protein is CASSLGRVLGNEQFF.

The rearrangement uses TRBV29-1 and TRBJ1-1, with D perhaps matching TRBD1 (6 bases). V lost 6 bases and J lost 0, with 14 bases in between. The CDR3 is 14 residues long. Germline CDR1 is SQVTM and CDR2 is ANQGSEA. CDR3: CSVVGDMMNTEAFF. CDR3 nucleotide sequence: TGCAGCGTCGTTGGGGACATGATGAACACTGAAGCTTTCTTT.

This sequence joins TRBV9 and TRBJ1-1; 10 bases agree with TRBD1. CDR1 SGDLS and CDR2 YYNGEE come from the germline V gene. The V gene end was trimmed by 3 bases and the J gene end by 6 bases; junction bases not matched to a gene: 8. There are 15 residues in the CDR3. The CDR3 sequence is CASSALRDRGAEAFF. The CDR3 DNA reads TGTGCCAGCAGCGCTCTCAGGGACAGGGGCGCTGAAGCTTTCTTT.

The V and J genes are TRBV10-3 and TRBJ1-2; D is uncertain. Per germline, CDR1 ENHRY and CDR2 SYGVKD. Between the trimmed V and J ends, which lost 4 bases and 7 bases, there was a span of 7 bases. CDR3 length equals 11 residues. The CDR3 protein is CAISGGGGYTF. For the CDR3, the DNA is TGTGCCATCAGTGGTGGCGGTGGCTACACCTTC.

V gene TRBV27 combines with J gene TRBJ1-4; D is undetermined. V was shortened by 5 bases and J by 8 bases, with 15 bases between the two germline ends. This CDR3 has 14 amino acids. Germline CDR1 reads MNHEY; CDR2 reads SMNVEV (reference sequence). CDR3: CASSNDGVGEKLFF. In nucleotides, the CDR3 is TGTGCCAGCAGTAACGACGGAGTGGGAGAAAAACTGTTTTTT.

This clonotype was observed a few times. The rearrangement joins TRBV20-1 to TRBJ1-1; D is unresolved. Deletions cut 8 bases from V and 3 bases from J, with 16 bases between. Per germline, CDR1 DFQATT and CDR2 SNEGSKA (reference sequence). CDR3 length equals 13 residues. Here the CDR3 DNA reads TGCAGTTTTACCCGGACCGCCGACACTGAAGCTTTCTTT. As protein: CSFTRTADTEAFF.

The sample holds many counts of this clonotype. Germline is not matched at one junction end, which may reflect a read error. CDR3 DNA sequence: TGCGCCAGCAGCCCCCCCTCGGGAGAGACCCAGTACTTC. Translating it yields CASSPPSGETQYF. The chain joins TRBV18 to TRBJ2-5; D unresolved. Germline V lookup: CDR1 KGHSH, CDR2 LQKENI. The CDR3 extends over 13 amino acids.

The rearrangement links TRBV6-2 or TRBV6-3 to TRBJ2-5; D unclear. V was clipped by 7 bases and J by 0 bases, with 18 bases between them. CDR3 size: 16 residues. CDR1 is MNHEY, CDR2 SVGEGT, per germline. CDR3 region: CASTHGYNQYQETQYF. CDR3 in DNA: TGTGCCAGCACCCACGGATACAATCAGTACCAAGAGACCCAGTACTTC.

The table lists this clonotype with many counts. The chain couples TRBV9 to TRBJ1-2; D is possibly TRBD1 (6 bases). Trimming pared 0 bases from V and 4 bases from J, leaving 13 bases between. This CDR3 has 15 residues. The V gene's germline CDR1 is SGDLS and CDR2 YYNGEE. Written as DNA, the CDR3 is TGTGCCAGCAGCGTAGCGGGGGGCCCTACCTATGGCTACACCTTC. Protein product: CASSVAGGPTYGYTF.

DNA of the CDR3: TGTGCCAGCAACGGACTAGCGGGGGGGTCCGATGAGCAGTTCTTC. Protein: CASNGLAGGSDEQFF. The chain has TRBV12-3 or TRBV12-4 and TRBJ2-1, with 15 bases fitting TRBD2. The CDR3 is made up of 15 amino acids. Germline trimming cut 7 bases from V and 8 bases from J; bases unmatched to any gene: 6.

This clonotype was recorded many times. The chain is built from TRBV18 and TRBJ2-1; 7 bases align to TRBD1. The CDR3 loop spans 14 amino acids. Germline values: CDR1 KGHSH, CDR2 LQKENI. The junction had 7 bases not matched to a gene; V was cut back by 5 bases and J by 6 bases. CDR3 residues: CASSGDRQANEQFF. The CDR3 coding sequence is TGTGCCAGCTCAGGGGACAGACAGGCCAATGAGCAGTTCTTC.

The table lists this clonotype with a few counts. J is TRBJ2-2 and V is TRBV28, with 7 bases aligning to TRBD2. The CDR3 is 15 residues long. The germline V gene has CDR1 MDHEN and CDR2 SYDVKM. Germline trimming cut 5 bases from V and 4 bases from J; bases unmatched to any gene: 7. The CDR3 loop is CASSKGGGITGELFF. CDR3 nucleotides: TGTGCCAGCAGTAAAGGCGGGGGAATCACCGGGGAGCTGTTTTTT.

This clonotype was seen more than once but under ten times. The chain joins TRBV20-1 to TRBJ1-2, with D uncertain. This CDR3 is built from 13 residues. Germline CDR1 DFQATT, CDR2 SNEGSKA (reference sequence). The V end was cut by 0 bases, the J end by 6 bases, with 11 bases between. The CDR3 DNA reads TGCAGTGCTAGAGAGGAGGACTTCCATGGCTACACCTTC. This sequence encodes CSAREEDFHGYTF.

The V call is TRBV6-4, the J call TRBJ1-6, with D uncertain. Trimming left V 6 bases short and J 8 bases short, with 11 bases between. The CDR3 loop spans 13 amino acids. Germline-derived CDR1 and CDR2 are MRHNA and SNTAGT. This CDR3 reads CASRRTADSPLHF. CDR3 DNA sequence: TGTGCCAGCAGGAGGACGGCAGATTCACCCCTCCACTTT.